These 2 T cell receptor beta chains originate from one sample sequenced in a study of blood T cell repertoires in COVID-19. The protocol was immunoSEQ multiplex PCR, while the TCRdb copy is restricted to in-frame clones and leaves out a portion. The sample includes 56,000 or so clones, about 85% seen only once; the top ten take 10% to 13%. Sequencing was carried out using peripheral blood. Receptor source: a human donor in a cohort sampled during active COVID-19.

The rearrangement uses TRBV5-1 and TRBJ2-1; TRBD2 aligns across 11 bases. Germline loops: CDR1 SGHRS, CDR2 YFSETQ. Trimming took 5 bases from V and 4 from J; bases not matched to a gene: 5. This CDR3 is built from 15 residues. As DNA, the CDR3 is TGCGCCAGCAGACTAGCGGGAGACAGTTACAATGAGCAGTTCTTC. Translating gives CASRLAGDSYNEQFF.

This clone was observed a single time. The chain employs TRBV3-1 (or the pseudogene TRBV3-2) and TRBJ1-5, with 11 bases matching TRBD1. Looked up from germline, CDR1 is LGHDT and CDR2 is YNNKEL (reference sequence). Trimming cost V 4 bases and J 6 bases; bases outside gene matches: 5. This CDR3 has 15 residues. In DNA form, the CDR3 reads TGTGCCAGCAGCCGAGGGACAGGGGGAAGTCAGCCCCAGCATTTT. This gives the protein CASSRGTGGSQPQHF.